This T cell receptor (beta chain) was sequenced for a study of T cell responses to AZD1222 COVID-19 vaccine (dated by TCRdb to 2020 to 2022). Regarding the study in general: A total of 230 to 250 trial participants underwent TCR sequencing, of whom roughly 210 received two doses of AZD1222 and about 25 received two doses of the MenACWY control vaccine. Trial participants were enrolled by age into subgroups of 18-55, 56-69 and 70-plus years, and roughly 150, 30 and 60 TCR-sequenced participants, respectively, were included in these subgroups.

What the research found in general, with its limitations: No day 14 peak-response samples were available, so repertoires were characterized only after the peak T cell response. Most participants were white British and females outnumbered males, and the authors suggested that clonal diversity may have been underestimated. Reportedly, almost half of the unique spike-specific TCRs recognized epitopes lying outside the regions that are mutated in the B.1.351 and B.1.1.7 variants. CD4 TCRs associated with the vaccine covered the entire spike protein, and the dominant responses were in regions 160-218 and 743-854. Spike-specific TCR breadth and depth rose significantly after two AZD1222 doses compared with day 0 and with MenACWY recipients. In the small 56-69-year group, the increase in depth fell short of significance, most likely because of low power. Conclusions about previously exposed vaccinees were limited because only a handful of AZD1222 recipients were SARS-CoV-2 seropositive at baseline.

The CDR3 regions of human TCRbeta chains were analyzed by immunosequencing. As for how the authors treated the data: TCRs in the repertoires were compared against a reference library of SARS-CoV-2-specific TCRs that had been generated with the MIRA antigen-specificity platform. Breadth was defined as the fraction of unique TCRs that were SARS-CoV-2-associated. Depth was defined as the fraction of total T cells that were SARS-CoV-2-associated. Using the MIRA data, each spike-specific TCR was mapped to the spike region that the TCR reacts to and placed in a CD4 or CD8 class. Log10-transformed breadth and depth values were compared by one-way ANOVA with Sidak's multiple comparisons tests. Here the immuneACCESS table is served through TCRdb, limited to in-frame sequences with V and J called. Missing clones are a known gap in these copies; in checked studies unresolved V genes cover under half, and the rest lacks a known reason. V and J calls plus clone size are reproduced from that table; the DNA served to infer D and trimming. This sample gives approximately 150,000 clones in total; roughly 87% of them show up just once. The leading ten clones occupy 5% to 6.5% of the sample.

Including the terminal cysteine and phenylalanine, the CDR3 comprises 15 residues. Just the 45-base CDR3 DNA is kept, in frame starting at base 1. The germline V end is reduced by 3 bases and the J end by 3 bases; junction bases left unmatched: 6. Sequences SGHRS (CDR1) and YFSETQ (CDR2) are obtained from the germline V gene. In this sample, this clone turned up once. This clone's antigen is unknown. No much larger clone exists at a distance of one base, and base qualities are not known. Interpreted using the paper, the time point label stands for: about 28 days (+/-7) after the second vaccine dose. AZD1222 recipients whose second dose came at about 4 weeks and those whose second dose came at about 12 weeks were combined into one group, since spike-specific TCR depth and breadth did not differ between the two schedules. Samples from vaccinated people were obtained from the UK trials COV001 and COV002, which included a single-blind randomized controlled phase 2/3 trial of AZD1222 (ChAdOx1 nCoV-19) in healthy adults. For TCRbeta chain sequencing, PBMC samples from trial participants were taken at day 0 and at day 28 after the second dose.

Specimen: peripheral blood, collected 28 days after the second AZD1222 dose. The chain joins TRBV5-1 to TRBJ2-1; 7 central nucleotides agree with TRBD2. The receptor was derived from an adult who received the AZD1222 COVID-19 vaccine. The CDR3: CASSSLAIFYNEQFF. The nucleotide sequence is TGCGCCAGCAGCTCACTAGCGATATTCTACAATGAGCAGTTCTTC.